There are many counts of the clone carrying this T cell receptor (beta chain). What it recognizes is unknown. The data are from a study of blood T cells in healthy people across ages. Regarding the study as a whole: Unsorted PBMCs ruled out conclusive naive versus antigen-experienced comparison.

CDR1 is SGHTA and CDR2 is FQGNSA in the germline V gene. With 4 bases clipped from V and 9 bases from J, the junction kept 5 bases outside the gene matches. The CDR3 contains 13 residues. Then a second PCR, running roughly 7 to 11 cycles, was carried out with a sample-barcoded 5' primer and a J-beta primer mix. TCRdb re-called the 5' RACE reads through MiXCR, storing one row per CDR3 protein. Of about 620,000 distinct CDR3 sequences listed, around 52% were seen once; the top ten hold roughly 14%. The sequenced sample was blood. This clonotype was obtained from a woman older than 75 in good health. V and J are TRBV7-2 and TRBJ2-1; 8 bases map to TRBD2. This chain's CDR3 is CASSSIREGEQFF. The CDR3 DNA reads TGTGCCAGCAGCTCAATTCGGGAGGGTGAGCAGTTCTTC.